The 7 T cell receptor beta chains listed next were all sequenced from one sample in a study of cytotoxic CD8 clonotypes in ibrutinib-treated CLL. Here immunoSEQ multiplex PCR was the method, and the copy in TCRdb shows in-frame clones only, minus some. The sample holds about 39,000 clones; about 70% are singletons and the top ten take 6.5% to 8%. The specimen comprised PBMCs, sampled at disease progression, from a patient treated with ibrutinib. The receptors stem from a human donor with chronic lymphocytic leukemia.

For this clone: The same CDR3 also results from other DNA sequences found in this sample. The CDR3 DNA is TGTGCCAGCAGCCCCGGACAGGGCACAGATACGCAGTATTTT. Its translation: CASSPGQGTDTQYF. The J gene is TRBJ2-3, the V gene TRBV7-2; 7 bases agree with TRBD1. The J segment lost 1 base and the V segment lost 5 bases, leaving 3 bases of the junction unmatched. CDR1 SGHTA and CDR2 FQGNSA come from the germline V gene. This CDR3 comprises 14 residues.

This clone occurred a few times. The V gene is TRBV5-1, the J gene TRBJ2-7, with a possible D match to TRBD1 (5 bases). Germline V gene lookup returns CDR1 SGHRS and CDR2 YFSETQ. V lost 0 bases and J 3 bases, leaving 10 bases between the germline ends. The CDR3 totals 14 residues. The CDR3: CASSLGQTHYEQYF. Here the CDR3 DNA reads TGCGCCAGCAGCTTGGGACAGACTCACTACGAGCAGTACTTC. Supplemented by reference TRBV5-1 and TRBJ2-7, the full variable domain reads KAGVTQTPRYLIKTRGQQVTLSCSPISGHRSVSWYQQTPGQGLQFLFEYFSETQRNKGNFPGRFSGRQFSNSRSEMNVSTLELGDSALYLCASSLGQTHYEQYFGPGTRLTVT.

The chain recombines TRBV28 with TRBJ1-5, with D perhaps TRBD1 (5 bases). There are 16 residues in the CDR3. The V and J ends lost 6 bases and 2 bases respectively, with 17 bases between them. Germline values: CDR1 MDHEN, CDR2 SYDVKM. CDR3 amino acids: CASSPGGGDGNQPQHF. The CDR3 coding sequence is TGTGCCAGCAGCCCGGGCGGGGGTGATGGCAATCAGCCCCAGCATTTT.

The CDR3 sequence: CAWTAQGHEQFF. CDR3 DNA: TGTGCCTGGACCGCACAGGGCCATGAGCAGTTCTTC. This chain uses TRBV30 with TRBJ2-1; D is possibly TRBD1 (6 bases). The germline V and J ends were trimmed by 4 bases and 8 bases, with 12 bases remaining between them. Germline V gene data show CDR1 as GTSNPN and CDR2 as SVGIG (reference sequence). The CDR3 spans 12 residues.

The genes are TRBV28 and TRBJ1-6; maybe TRBD1 (6 bases). Germline assignment: CDR1 MDHEN and CDR2 SYDVKM. The V end lost 3 bases, the J end lost 5 bases, and 8 bases lay between the germline ends. The CDR3 covers 14 residues. Here the CDR3 reads CASSFRTDNSPLHF. The CDR3 DNA reads as TGTGCCAGCAGTTTCAGGACAGATAATTCACCCCTCCACTTT.

The chain employs TRBV4-1 and TRBJ2-3, with D perhaps given as TRBD1 or TRBD2 (6 bases each). The CDR3 runs 17 residues. Between the trimmed V and J ends, which lost 2 bases and 6 bases, there was a span of 21 bases. Germline CDR1 and CDR2: MGHRA and YSYEKL. The CDR3 here is CASSQIRYGGLSDTQYF. Written as DNA, the CDR3 is TGCGCCAGCAGCCAAATACGGTATGGGGGGCTCTCCGATACGCAGTATTTT.

The chain recombines TRBV11-3 with TRBJ2-3, with TRBD1 matching over 10 bases. Germline V CDR1 and CDR2: SGHNT, YENEEA. The CDR3 sequence is 14 residues long. J gave up 6 bases and V 4 bases, and 4 bases lay outside the gene matches. CDR3 bases: TGTGCCAGCAGCTCGTGGACAGGGGGGGATACGCAGTATTTT. Translation: CASSSWTGGDTQYF.